A selection of T cell receptor beta chains follows, all from one sample in a study of cytomegalovirus exposure and HLA in healthy donors. Sequenced by immunoSEQ multiplex PCR; TCRdb stores in-frame clones only, minus some. Counted here are about 170,000 clones, about 86% occurring once; the ten biggest clones make up 1.4%. The sample consisted of PBMCs. The receptors derive from a woman in her 30s in good health and CMV-seronegative. The CDR3 runs from the conserved cysteine through the conserved F or W. The D gene is left open where the match is weak. Part of the rows lack a size; the others show once, few, many or a class for expanded clones.

j_gene	v_gene	d_gene	abundance	CDR3nt	CDR3aa
TRBJ2-7	TRBV6-1	-	few	TGTGCCAGCAGTGAAGTCGGGGGCGAGCAGTACTTC	CASSEVGGEQYF
TRBJ2-7	TRBV15	-	once	TGTGCCACCAGCAGACCGGGTTACGAGCAGTACTTC	CATSRPGYEQYF
TRBJ1-1	TRBV5-4	TRBD1	once	TGTGCCAGCAGCTTAACAGGGGGCGGGGGGACTGAAGCTTTCTTT	CASSLTGGGGTEAFF
TRBJ2-1	TRBV6-6	-	-	TGTGCCAGCAGTTCCCTCCGGGAGCAGTTCTTC	CASSSLREQFF
TRBJ1-1	TRBV29-1	-	medium-sized	TGCAGCCTAGACACTGAAGCTTTCTTT	CSLDTEAFF
TRBJ1-5	TRBV12-5	TRBD1	-	TGTGCTAGTGGTTTGGTACGGGGCAGGGGGCGCGTTCAGCCCCAGCATTTT	CASGLVRGRGRVQPQHF
TRBJ2-5	TRBV13	TRBD2	-	TGTGCCAGCAGCTTTGGGGGGGACCCAGGGTACTTC	CASSFGGDPGYF
TRBJ2-1	TRBV18	TRBD2	-	TGTGCCAGCTCAACGACTAGCGGGGGTGTCAATGAGCAGTTCTTC	CASSTTSGGVNEQFF
TRBJ2-7	TRBV12-5	-	-	TGTGCTAGTGGTTTGGTACTCCCCGACAGGTCCTACGAGCAGTACTTC	CASGLVLPDRSYEQYF
TRBJ1-1	TRBV16	-	once	TGTGCCAGCAGCCAATCATCTGGAGGGACTGAAGCTTTCTTT	CASSQSSGGTEAFF
TRBJ1-2	TRBV19	TRBD1	-	TGTGCCAGTAACACCGGGACAGCTAACTATGGCTACACCTTC	CASNTGTANYGYTF
TRBJ2-1	TRBV2	-	-	TGTGCCAGCAGCCCACGGGGTGTCTCCAATGAGCAGTTCTTC	CASSPRGVSNEQFF
TRBJ1-2	TRBV4-2	-	-	TGTGCCAGCAGCCAAGAACAGGGAGTTGGTGGCTACACCTTC	CASSQEQGVGGYTF
TRBJ1-1	TRBV5-6	TRBD1	-	TGTGCCAGCAGGCTAGCAGGGGGCCAGAACACTGAAGCTTTCTTT	CASRLAGGQNTEAFF
TRBJ1-4	TRBV7-8	TRBD1	-	TGTGCCAGCAGCTTCGGGACAGGTCACCAAAAACTGTTTTTT	CASSFGTGHQKLFF
TRBJ2-2	TRBV29-1	-	few	TGCAGCGTTATACAGGCTACCGGGGAGCTGTTTTTT	CSVIQATGELFF
TRBJ1-2	TRBV6-1	-	-	TGTGCCAGCAGTCCCCGGACAGCCTATGGCTACACCTTC	CASSPRTAYGYTF
TRBJ2-7	TRBV6-1	-	-	TGTGCCAGCAGTGAGGACAGCCACTACGAGCAGTACTTC	CASSEDSHYEQYF
TRBJ2-7	TRBV28	TRBD2	-	TGTGCCAGCAGTCCCCCCGGGAGGCCTACGGACGAGCAGTACTTC	CASSPPGRPTDEQYF